Here is one T cell receptor (beta chain) with its context. This entry belongs to a study of cytomegalovirus exposure and HLA in healthy donors. The CDR3 sequence is 13 residues long. V trimming: 7 bases; J trimming: 4 bases; junction bases outside the gene matches: 4. The germline CDR1 and CDR2 sequences are SNHLY and FYNNEI. 13 Jbeta primers and 60 Vbeta primers were used for the PCR. Only in-frame clones appear in the TCRdb table, and some are missing; sequencing was by immunoSEQ multiplex PCR. Altogether about 120,000 clones are present, approximately 71% being singletons, with the ten largest covering over 2.5%.

The V call is TRBV2, the J call TRBJ2-7, with 10 bases matching TRBD2. Sequences were obtained from PBMCs. The TCR was taken from a woman in her forties or fifties in good health and CMV-seronegative. Here the CDR3 reads CASNGLAVYEQYF. The CDR3, as DNA: TGTGCCAGCAATGGACTAGCGGTATACGAGCAGTACTTC.